This T cell receptor (beta chain) was captured by sequencing in a study of T cell changes during pregnancy in multiple sclerosis. Repertoires were generated with immunoSEQ multiplex PCR, while TCRdb's copy carries only in-frame clones and drops some. The sample has 48,000 or so clones; almost 95% are singletons. This receptor was obtained from a female donor in good health, enrolled as a control in a pregnancy study. Sequences were derived from CD4+ T cells from peripheral blood mononuclear cells, sampled in the second trimester of pregnancy.

CDR3 sequence: CASSLEGTRGSYEQYF. In DNA, the CDR3 is TGCGCCAGCAGCTTGGAAGGAACAAGGGGATCCTACGAGCAGTACTTC. This sequence joins TRBV5-1 and TRBJ2-7; D might be TRBD1 (5 bases). Germline CDR1 reads SGHRS; CDR2 reads YFSETQ. CDR3 length equals 16 residues. The V and J ends lost 0 bases and 1 base respectively, with 14 bases between them. Looking up the rest from reference TRBV5-1 and TRBJ2-7 gives the full variable domain: KAGVTQTPRYLIKTRGQQVTLSCSPISGHRSVSWYQQTPGQGLQFLFEYFSETQRNKGNFPGRFSGRQFSNSRSEMNVSTLELGDSALYLCASSLEGTRGSYEQYFGPGTRLTVT.